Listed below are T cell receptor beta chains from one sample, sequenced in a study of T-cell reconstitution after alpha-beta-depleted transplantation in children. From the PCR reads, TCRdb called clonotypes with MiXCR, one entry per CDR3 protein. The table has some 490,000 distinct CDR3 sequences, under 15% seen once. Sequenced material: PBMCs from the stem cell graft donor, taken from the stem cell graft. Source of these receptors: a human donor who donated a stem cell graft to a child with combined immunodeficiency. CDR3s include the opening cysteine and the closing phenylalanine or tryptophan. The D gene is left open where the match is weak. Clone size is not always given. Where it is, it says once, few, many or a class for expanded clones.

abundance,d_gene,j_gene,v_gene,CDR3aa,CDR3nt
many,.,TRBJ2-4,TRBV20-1,CSAGMGVAKNIQYF,TGCAGTGCTGGAATGGGGGTGGCCAAAAACATTCAGTACTTC
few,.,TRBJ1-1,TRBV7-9,CASSLFIGFGEAFF,TGTGCCAGCAGCTTATTTATAGGGTTTGGTGAAGCTTTCTTT
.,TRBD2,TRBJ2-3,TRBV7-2,CASSFQTGLAGEADTQYF,TGTGCCAGCAGCTTCCAAACGGGACTAGCGGGAGAGGCAGATACGCAGTATTTT
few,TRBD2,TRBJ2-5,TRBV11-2,CASSHLKSGGARKYF,TGTGCCAGCAGCCACCTAAAGTCGGGGGGGGCCCGGAAGTACTTC
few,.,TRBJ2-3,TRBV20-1,CSATGEGYTDTQYF,TGCAGTGCCACCGGGGAAGGATACACAGATACGCAGTATTTT
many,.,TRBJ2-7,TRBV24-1,CATSEPSYGLAHAYEQYF,TGTGCCACCAGTGAACCAAGCTACGGGCTAGCGCATGCCTACGAGCAGTACTTC
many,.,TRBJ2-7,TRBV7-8,CASSLGPESYEQYF,TGTGCCAGCAGCTTAGGTCCGGAGTCCTACGAGCAGTACTTC
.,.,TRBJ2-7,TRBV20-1,CSVRAYSSYEQYF,TGCAGCGTTCGGGCCTATAGCTCCTACGAGCAGTACTTC
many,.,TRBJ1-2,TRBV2,CASSDGPSLNYGYTF,TGTGCCAGCAGTGATGGACCGAGTTTGAACTATGGCTACACCTTC
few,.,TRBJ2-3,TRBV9,CASTNGLTLSGDTQYF,TGTGCCAGTACAAATGGACTTACCCTATCAGGGGATACGCAGTATTTT
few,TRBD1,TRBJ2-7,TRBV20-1,CSARTGGLYEQYF,TGCAGTGCTCGGACAGGGGGCCTCTACGAGCAGTACTTC
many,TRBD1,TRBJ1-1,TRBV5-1,CASSDWRQGPKPNTEAFF,TGCGCCAGCAGCGATTGGCGACAGGGGCCGAAGCCTAACACTGAAGCTTTCTTT
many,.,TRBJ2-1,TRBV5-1,CASSWGGFGSYNEQFF,TGCGCCAGCAGCTGGGGTGGATTTGGTTCCTACAATGAGCAGTTCTTC
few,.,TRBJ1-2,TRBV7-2,CASSPTLTTNYGYTF,TGTGCCAGCAGCCCTACCCTCACCACAAACTATGGCTACACCTTC
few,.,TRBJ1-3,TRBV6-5,CASSIGRRRGTGNTIYF,TGTGCCAGCAGTATTGGGCGGCGGAGAGGGACTGGAAACACCATATATTTT
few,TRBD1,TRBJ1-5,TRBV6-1,CASQAGGYQPQHF,TGTGCCAGCCAGGCAGGGGGCTATCAGCCCCAGCATTTT
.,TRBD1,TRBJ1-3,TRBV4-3,CASSQSDRGSGNTIYF,TGCGCCAGCAGCCAATCCGACAGGGGCTCTGGAAACACCATATATTTT
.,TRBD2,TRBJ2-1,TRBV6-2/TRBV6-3,CASILRRVGGSAHNEQFF,TGTGCCAGCATCCTAAGGAGGGTCGGCGGGAGTGCCCACAATGAGCAGTTCTTC
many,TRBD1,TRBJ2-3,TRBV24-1,CATSDRAPGQGADTQYF,TGTGCCACCAGTGACAGAGCCCCGGGACAGGGGGCAGATACGCAGTATTTT
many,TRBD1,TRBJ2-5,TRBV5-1,CASSYTGDQETQYF,TGCGCCAGCAGCTACACAGGGGACCAAGAGACCCAGTACTTC